This T cell receptor beta chain was sequenced in a study of blood T cell repertoires in COVID-19. Study summary: From the United States, Italy and Spain came samples of acute and convalescent COVID-19. Sample material is recorded as cDNA or gDNA derived from T cells, B-cell-depleted T cells, or PBMCs.

This clone is a singleton in its sample. This CDR3 contains 15 residues. Germline CDR1 reads SNHLY; CDR2 reads FYNNEI. The V segment lost 2 bases and the J segment 6 bases; nucleotides outside the gene matches: 6. In the authors' methods: Nucleated cell number was recorded as an estimate derived from reference gene primer amplification. Measured with immunoSEQ multiplex PCR; TCRdb has only the in-frame clones, and not every one. That table is the source of V, J and clone size, and D and trimming were worked out from the DNA. This table has about 480,000 clones, around 89% appearing once. The sequence was obtained from a young woman with acute or convalescent COVID-19. The rearrangement joins TRBV2 to TRBJ2-1; 8 nucleotides line up with TRBD1. The sample taken for sequencing was peripheral blood. In DNA form, the CDR3 reads TGTGCCAGCAGTGAATGGCAGGGGGCAAGCAATGAGCAGTTCTTC. It translates to CASSEWQGASNEQFF. Full variable domain (outside the CDR3, taken from reference TRBV2 and TRBJ2-1): EPEVTQTPSHQVTQMGQEVILRCVPISNHLYFYWYRQILGQKVEFLVSFYNNEISEKSEIFDDQFSVERPDGSNFTLKIRSTKLEDSAMYFCASSEWQGASNEQFFGPGTRLTVL.